This T cell receptor (beta chain) was recorded in a study of identical twins. Study-level points and caveats: Cross-sectional statistical analysis was relied on for the conclusions, without the same donors being followed.

This CDR3 comprises 12 residues. V dropped 5 bases and J dropped 4 bases, with 9 bases sitting between them. Germline V gene sequence: CDR1 SGHRS, CDR2 YFSETQ. This clonotype was seen repeatedly, ten times or more. Its matching antigen is unknown. cDNA carried unique molecular identifiers, and a universal primer site was added by template switching. TCRdb redid the calling of the 5' RACE reads with MiXCR, one entry per CDR3 protein. The repertoire consists of nearly 900,000 distinct CDR3 sequences, with about 12% occurring once and the leading ten covering 1.5% to 2%. The donor group consisted entirely of healthy Caucasians. The same data also went into a second study, on yellow fever vaccine responses in identical twins.

This sequence joins TRBV5-1 and TRBJ1-2; D remains ambiguous. The origin of this receptor is a woman under 30 in good health. Sequences were obtained from PBMCs. DNA for the CDR3: TGCGCCAGCAGTCCCCCCGGCTATGGCTACACCTTC. Its translation is CASSPPGYGYTF. Supplemented by reference TRBV5-1 and TRBJ1-2, the full variable domain reads KAGVTQTPRYLIKTRGQQVTLSCSPISGHRSVSWYQQTPGQGLQFLFEYFSETQRNKGNFPGRFSGRQFSNSRSEMNVSTLELGDSALYLCASSPPGYGYTFGSGTRLTVV.